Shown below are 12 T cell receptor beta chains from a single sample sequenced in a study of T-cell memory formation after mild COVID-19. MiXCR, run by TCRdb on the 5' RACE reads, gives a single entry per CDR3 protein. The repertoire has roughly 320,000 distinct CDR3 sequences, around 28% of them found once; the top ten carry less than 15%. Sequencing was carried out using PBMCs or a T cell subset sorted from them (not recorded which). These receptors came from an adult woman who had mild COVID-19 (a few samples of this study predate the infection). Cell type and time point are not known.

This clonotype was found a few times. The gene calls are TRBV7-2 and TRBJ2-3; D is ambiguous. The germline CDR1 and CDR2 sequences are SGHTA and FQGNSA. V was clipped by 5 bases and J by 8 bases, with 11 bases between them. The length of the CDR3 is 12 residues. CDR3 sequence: CASSLQQSTQYF. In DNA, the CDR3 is TGTGCCAGCAGCCTTCAACAGAGTACGCAGTATTTT.

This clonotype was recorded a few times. The CDR3 region is CASSVSGTANYGYTF. The CDR3 DNA reads as TGTGCCAGCAGCGTCTCCGGGACAGCAAACTATGGCTACACCTTC. The gene calls are TRBV6-5 and TRBJ1-2; the match to TRBD1 covers 7 bases. The junction had 9 bases not matched to a gene; V was cut back by 6 bases and J by 2 bases. Germline V CDR1 and CDR2: MNHEY, SVGAGI. The CDR3 has 15 residues.

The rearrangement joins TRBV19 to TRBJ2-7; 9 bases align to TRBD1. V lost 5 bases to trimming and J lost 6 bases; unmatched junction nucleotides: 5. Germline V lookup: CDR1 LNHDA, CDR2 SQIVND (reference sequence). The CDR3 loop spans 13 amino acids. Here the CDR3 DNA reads TGTGCCAGTAGTCAGGACAGGGGAGGCGAGCAGTACTTC. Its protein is CASSQDRGGEQYF.

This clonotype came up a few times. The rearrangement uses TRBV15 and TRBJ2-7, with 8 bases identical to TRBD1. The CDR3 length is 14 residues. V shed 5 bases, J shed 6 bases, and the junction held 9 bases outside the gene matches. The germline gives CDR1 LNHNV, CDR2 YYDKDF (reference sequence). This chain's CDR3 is CATSQDRGVLEQYF. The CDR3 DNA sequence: TGTGCCACCAGCCAAGACAGGGGAGTCCTCGAGCAGTACTTC.

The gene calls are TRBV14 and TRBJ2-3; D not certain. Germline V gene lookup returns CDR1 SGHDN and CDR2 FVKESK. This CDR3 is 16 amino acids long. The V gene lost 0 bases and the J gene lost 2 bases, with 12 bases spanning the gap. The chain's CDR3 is CASSQEHDGLTDTQYF. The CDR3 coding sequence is TGTGCCAGCAGCCAAGAACATGACGGCCTCACAGATACGCAGTATTTT.

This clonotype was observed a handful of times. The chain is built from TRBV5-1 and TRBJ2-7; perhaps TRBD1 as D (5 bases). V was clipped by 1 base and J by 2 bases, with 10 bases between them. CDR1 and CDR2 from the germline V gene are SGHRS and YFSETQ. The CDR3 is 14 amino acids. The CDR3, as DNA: TGCGCCAGCAGCTTGTACGACAGAGCCTACGAGCAGTACTTC. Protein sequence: CASSLYDRAYEQYF.

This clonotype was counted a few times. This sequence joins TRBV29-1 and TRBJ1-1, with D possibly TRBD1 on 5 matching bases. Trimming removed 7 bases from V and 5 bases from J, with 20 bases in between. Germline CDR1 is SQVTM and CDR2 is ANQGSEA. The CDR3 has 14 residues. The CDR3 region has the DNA TGCAGCGCACACGGGGGTCAAAGAGGGACTGAAGCTTTCTTT. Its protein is CSAHGGQRGTEAFF.

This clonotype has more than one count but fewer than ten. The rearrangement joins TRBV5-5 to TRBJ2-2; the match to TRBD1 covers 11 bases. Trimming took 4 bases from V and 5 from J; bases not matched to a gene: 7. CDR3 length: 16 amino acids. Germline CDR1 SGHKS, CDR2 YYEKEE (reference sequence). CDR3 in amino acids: CASSPGTGGKTGELFF. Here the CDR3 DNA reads TGTGCCAGCAGCCCCGGGACAGGGGGGAAAACCGGGGAGCTGTTTTTT.

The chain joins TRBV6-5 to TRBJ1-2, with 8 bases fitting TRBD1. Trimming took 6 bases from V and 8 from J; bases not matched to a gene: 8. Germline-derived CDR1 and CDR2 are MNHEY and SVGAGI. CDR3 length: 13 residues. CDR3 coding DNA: TGTGCCAGCAGCCTTCAGGGGGCGCTGGGCTACACCTTC. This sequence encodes CASSLQGALGYTF.

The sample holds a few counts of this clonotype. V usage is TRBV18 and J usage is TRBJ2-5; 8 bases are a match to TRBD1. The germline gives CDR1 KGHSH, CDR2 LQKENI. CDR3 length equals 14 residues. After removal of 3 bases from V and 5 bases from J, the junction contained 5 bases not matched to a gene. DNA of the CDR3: TGTGCCAGCTCACCCCTGGACAGGGTTGAGACCCAGTACTTC. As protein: CASSPLDRVETQYF.

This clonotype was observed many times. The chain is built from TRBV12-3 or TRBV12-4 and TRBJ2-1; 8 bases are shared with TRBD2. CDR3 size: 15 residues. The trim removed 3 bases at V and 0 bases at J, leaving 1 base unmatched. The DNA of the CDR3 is TGTGCCAGCAGTTTTCGGGGGGGCTCCTACAATGAGCAGTTCTTC. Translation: CASSFRGGSYNEQFF.

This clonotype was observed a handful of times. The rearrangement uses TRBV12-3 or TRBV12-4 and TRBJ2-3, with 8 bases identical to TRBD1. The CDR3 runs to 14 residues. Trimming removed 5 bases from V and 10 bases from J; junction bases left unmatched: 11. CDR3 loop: CASSPGTGLWAQYF. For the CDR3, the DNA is TGTGCCAGCAGTCCCGGGACAGGCTTATGGGCGCAGTATTTT.